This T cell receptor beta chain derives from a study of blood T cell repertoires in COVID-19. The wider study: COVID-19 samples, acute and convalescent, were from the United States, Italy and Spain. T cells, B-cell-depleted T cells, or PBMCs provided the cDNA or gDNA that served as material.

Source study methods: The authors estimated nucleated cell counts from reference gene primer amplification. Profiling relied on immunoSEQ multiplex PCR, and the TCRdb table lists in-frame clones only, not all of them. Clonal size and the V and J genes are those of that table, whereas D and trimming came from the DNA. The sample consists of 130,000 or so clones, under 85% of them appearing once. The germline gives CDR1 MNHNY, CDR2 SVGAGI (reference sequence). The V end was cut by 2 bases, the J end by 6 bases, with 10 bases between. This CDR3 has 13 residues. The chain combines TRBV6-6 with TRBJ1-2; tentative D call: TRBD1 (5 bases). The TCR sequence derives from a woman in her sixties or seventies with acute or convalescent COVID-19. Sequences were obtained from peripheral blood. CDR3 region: CASSYGGADGYTF. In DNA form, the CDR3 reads TGTGCCAGCAGTTACGGAGGGGCGGATGGCTACACCTTC.